This T cell receptor (beta chain) was recovered during a study of T-cell reconstitution after alpha-beta-depleted transplantation in children. Broader study findings: Most T-cell counts and diversity one year after the transplant came from T cells that were newly produced.

This CDR3 is built from 16 residues. CDR1 is SEHNR, CDR2 FQNEAQ, per germline (reference sequence). The ends lost 4 bases at V and 3 bases at J; junction bases unmatched: 11. Unique molecular identifiers were incorporated during preparation of the TCRbeta library. Each CDR3 protein is one row after TCRdb ran MiXCR on the PCR reads. Seen here are about 870,000 distinct CDR3 sequences, about 15% observed once, and the top ten hold roughly 4.8%. This clonotype was counted many times. Its specificity is unknown. The sequencing used PBMCs, mostly from graft donor cells, collected 360 days after TCRalphabeta/CD19-depleted stem cell transplant. The receptor's source is a male patient aged 10-17 years who had a stem cell transplant for acute lymphoblastic leukemia, so the T cells may come from the graft donor. The chain combines TRBV7-9 with TRBJ2-7, with TRBD1 matching over 8 bases. CDR3 region: CASSYTNPGQDYEQYF. The DNA of the CDR3 is TGTGCCAGCAGCTACACCAATCCGGGACAGGACTACGAGCAGTACTTC.